This TCR beta chain originates from a study of blood T cells in healthy people across ages. Study-level points and caveats: Investigators treated diversity estimates from one million T cells as underestimates.

A word on this clonotype: Its target is unknown.

Extracted total RNA amounted to at least 5.5 micrograms for each sample. The CDR3 covers 11 residues. The V and J ends lost 10 bases and 8 bases respectively, with 14 bases between them. Alongside a J-beta primer mix, a sample-barcoded 5' primer served in a second PCR lasting 7 to 11 cycles. TCRdb used MiXCR to reprocess the 5' RACE reads, holding one entry per CDR3 protein. This table holds over 950,000 distinct CDR3 sequences, roughly 50% found once. This sequence originates from a woman aged 55-69 years in good health. J is TRBJ1-2 and V is TRBV12-3 or TRBV12-4; possible D gene TRBD1, 5 bases. The material sequenced was blood. In DNA form, the CDR3 reads TGTGCCACCAGAGTGGGGGTCGGCTACACCTTC. Translating gives CATRVGVGYTF.